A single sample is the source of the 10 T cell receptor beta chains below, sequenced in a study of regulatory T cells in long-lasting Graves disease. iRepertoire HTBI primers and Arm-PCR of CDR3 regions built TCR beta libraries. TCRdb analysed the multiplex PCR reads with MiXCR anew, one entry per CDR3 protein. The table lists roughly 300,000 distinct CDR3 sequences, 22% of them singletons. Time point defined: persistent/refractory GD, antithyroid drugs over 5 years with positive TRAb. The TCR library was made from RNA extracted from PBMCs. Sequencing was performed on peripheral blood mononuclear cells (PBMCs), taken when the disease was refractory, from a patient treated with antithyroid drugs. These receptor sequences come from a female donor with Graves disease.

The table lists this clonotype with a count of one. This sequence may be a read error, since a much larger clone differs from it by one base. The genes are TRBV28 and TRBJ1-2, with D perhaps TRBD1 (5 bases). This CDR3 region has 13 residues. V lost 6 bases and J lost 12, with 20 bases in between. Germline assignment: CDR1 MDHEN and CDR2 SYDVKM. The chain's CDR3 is CASREARDSSNTF. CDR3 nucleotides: TGTGCCAGCAGGGAAGCCCGGGACTCCAGTAACACCTTC.

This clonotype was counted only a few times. CDR3 sequence (DNA): TGTGCCAGTAAAATCGACAGGGGCAGTTCCGAGCAGTACTTC. Its protein is CASKIDRGSSEQYF. The rearrangement uses TRBV19 and TRBJ2-7; 8 bases are a match to TRBD1. The CDR3 is 14 amino acids. Germline values: CDR1 LNHDA, CDR2 SQIVND (reference sequence). V lost 7 bases and J lost 6; bases outside the gene matches: 11.

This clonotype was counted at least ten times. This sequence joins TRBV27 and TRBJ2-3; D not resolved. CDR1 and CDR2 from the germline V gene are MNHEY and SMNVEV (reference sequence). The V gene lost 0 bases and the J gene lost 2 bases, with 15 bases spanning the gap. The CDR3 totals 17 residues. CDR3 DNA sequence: TGTGCCAGCAGTTTATCGACCTGGTTCGGGTCCACAGATACGCAGTATTTT. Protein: CASSLSTWFGSTDTQYF.

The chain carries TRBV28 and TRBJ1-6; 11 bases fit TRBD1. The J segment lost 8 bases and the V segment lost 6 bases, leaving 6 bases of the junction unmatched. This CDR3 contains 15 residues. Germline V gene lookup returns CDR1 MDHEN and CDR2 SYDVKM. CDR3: CASSPRTGGHSPLHF. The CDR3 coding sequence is TGTGCCAGCAGCCCAAGGACAGGGGGCCATTCACCCCTCCACTTT. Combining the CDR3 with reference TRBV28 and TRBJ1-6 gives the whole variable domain DVKVTQSSRYLVKRTGEKVFLECVQDMDHENMFWYRQDPGLGLRLIYFSYDVKMKEKGDIPEGYSVSREKKERFSLILESASTNQTSMYLCASSPRTGGHSPLHFGNGTRLTVT.

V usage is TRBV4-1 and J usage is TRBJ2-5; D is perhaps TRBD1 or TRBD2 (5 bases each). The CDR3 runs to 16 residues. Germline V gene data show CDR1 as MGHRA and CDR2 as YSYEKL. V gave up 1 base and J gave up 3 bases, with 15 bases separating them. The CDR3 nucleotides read TGCGCCAGCAGCCAAGGAGCCGGGACGTACGAAGAGACCCAGTACTTC. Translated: CASSQGAGTYEETQYF.

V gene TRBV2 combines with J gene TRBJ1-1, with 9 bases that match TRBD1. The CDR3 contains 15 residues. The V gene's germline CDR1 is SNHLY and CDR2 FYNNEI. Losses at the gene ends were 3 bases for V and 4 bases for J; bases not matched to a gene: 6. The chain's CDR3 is CASSEDRGRGTEAFF. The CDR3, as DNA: TGTGCCAGCAGTGAGGACAGGGGTCGTGGCACTGAAGCTTTCTTT.

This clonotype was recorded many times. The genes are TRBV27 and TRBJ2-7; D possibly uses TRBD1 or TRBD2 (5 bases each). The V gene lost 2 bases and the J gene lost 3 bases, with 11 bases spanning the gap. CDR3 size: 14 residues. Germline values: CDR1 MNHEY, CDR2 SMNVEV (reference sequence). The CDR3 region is CASSLRGPNYEQYF. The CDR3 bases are TGTGCCAGCAGTTTACGGGGACCGAACTACGAGCAGTACTTC.

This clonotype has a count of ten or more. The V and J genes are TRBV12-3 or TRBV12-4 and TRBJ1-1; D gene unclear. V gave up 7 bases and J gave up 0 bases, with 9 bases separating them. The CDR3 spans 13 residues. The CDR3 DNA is TGTGCCAGCACAGGCGCCTTGAACACTGAAGCTTTCTTT. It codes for CASTGALNTEAFF.

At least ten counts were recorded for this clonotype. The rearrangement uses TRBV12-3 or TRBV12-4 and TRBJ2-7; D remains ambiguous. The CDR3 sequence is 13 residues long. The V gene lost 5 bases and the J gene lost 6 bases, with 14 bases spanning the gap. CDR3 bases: TGTGCCAGCAGTGCGAACCAGGTTGGCGAGCAGTACTTC. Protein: CASSANQVGEQYF.

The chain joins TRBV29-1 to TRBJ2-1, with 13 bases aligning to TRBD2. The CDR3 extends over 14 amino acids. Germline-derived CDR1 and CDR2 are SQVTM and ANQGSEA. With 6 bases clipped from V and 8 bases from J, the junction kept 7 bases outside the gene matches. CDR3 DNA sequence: TGCAGCGTGGAGGGACTAGCGGGAAACTATGAGCAGTTCTTC. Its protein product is CSVEGLAGNYEQFF.